This T cell receptor beta chain stems from a study of T cells in Graves' hyperthyroidism and ophthalmopathy. Findings and caveats of the study: Using 13 V-J features, a model discriminated ophthalmopathy from stable hyperthyroidism.

Patients aged 18 to 65 with hyperthyroidism were newly diagnosed, with duration under 2 months. Exclusions: uncontrolled infection, other autoimmune disease, pregnancy, lactation. This clonotype has ten or more counts. The target antigen is unknown. TCR beta CDR3 sequences were amplified from RNA transcripts. The primer set for the first-round RT-PCR of the TCR CDR3 was HTBI. A single record per CDR3 protein comes from TCRdb applying MiXCR to the multiplex PCR reads. This table has under 450,000 distinct CDR3 sequences, roughly 13% appearing once. This TCR was sampled from a man aged 30 to 45 with Graves' hyperthyroidism that later progressed to Graves' ophthalmopathy. Material for sequencing was blood.

The CDR3 bases are TGCAGTGCCCGGGACCCACTGAACACTGAAGCTTTCTTT. Protein product: CSARDPLNTEAFF. This chain connects TRBV20-1 to TRBJ1-1; TRBD1 is a possible D gene (5 bases). The germline V gene encodes CDR1 DFQATT and CDR2 SNEGSKA (reference sequence). This CDR3 comprises 13 residues. Trimming took off 6 bases at V and 0 bases at J, with 11 bases between the two ends.